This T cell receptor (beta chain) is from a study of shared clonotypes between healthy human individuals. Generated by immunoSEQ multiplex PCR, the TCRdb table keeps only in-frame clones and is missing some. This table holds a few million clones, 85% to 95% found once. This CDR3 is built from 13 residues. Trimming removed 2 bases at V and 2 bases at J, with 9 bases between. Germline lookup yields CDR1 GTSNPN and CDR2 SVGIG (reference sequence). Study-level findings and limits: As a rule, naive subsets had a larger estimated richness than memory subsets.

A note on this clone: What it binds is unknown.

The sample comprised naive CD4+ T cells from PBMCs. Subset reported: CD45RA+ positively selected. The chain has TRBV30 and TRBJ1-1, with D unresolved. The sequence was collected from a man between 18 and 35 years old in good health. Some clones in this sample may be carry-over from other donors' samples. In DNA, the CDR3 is TGTGCCTGGAGTACCCATGTCAACACTGAAGCTTTCTTT. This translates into CAWSTHVNTEAFF.